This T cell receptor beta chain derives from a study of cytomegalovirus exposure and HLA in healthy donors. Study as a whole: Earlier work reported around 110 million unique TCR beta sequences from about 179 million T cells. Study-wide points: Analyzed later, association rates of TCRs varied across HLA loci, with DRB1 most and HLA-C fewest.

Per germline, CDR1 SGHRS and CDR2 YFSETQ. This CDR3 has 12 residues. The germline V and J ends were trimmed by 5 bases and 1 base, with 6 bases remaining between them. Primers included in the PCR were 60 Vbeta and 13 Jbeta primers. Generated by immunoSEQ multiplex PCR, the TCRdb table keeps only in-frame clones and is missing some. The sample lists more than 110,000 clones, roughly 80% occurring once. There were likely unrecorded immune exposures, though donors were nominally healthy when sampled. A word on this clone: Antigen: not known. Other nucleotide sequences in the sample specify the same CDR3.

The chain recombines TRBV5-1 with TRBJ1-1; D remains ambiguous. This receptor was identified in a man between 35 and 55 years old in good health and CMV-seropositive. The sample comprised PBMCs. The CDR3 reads CASSRGNTEAFF. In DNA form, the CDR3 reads TGCGCCAGCAGTCGGGGGAACACTGAAGCTTTCTTT. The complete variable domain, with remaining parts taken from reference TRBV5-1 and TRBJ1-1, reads KAGVTQTPRYLIKTRGQQVTLSCSPISGHRSVSWYQQTPGQGLQFLFEYFSETQRNKGNFPGRFSGRQFSNSRSEMNVSTLELGDSALYLCASSRGNTEAFFGQGTRLTVV.